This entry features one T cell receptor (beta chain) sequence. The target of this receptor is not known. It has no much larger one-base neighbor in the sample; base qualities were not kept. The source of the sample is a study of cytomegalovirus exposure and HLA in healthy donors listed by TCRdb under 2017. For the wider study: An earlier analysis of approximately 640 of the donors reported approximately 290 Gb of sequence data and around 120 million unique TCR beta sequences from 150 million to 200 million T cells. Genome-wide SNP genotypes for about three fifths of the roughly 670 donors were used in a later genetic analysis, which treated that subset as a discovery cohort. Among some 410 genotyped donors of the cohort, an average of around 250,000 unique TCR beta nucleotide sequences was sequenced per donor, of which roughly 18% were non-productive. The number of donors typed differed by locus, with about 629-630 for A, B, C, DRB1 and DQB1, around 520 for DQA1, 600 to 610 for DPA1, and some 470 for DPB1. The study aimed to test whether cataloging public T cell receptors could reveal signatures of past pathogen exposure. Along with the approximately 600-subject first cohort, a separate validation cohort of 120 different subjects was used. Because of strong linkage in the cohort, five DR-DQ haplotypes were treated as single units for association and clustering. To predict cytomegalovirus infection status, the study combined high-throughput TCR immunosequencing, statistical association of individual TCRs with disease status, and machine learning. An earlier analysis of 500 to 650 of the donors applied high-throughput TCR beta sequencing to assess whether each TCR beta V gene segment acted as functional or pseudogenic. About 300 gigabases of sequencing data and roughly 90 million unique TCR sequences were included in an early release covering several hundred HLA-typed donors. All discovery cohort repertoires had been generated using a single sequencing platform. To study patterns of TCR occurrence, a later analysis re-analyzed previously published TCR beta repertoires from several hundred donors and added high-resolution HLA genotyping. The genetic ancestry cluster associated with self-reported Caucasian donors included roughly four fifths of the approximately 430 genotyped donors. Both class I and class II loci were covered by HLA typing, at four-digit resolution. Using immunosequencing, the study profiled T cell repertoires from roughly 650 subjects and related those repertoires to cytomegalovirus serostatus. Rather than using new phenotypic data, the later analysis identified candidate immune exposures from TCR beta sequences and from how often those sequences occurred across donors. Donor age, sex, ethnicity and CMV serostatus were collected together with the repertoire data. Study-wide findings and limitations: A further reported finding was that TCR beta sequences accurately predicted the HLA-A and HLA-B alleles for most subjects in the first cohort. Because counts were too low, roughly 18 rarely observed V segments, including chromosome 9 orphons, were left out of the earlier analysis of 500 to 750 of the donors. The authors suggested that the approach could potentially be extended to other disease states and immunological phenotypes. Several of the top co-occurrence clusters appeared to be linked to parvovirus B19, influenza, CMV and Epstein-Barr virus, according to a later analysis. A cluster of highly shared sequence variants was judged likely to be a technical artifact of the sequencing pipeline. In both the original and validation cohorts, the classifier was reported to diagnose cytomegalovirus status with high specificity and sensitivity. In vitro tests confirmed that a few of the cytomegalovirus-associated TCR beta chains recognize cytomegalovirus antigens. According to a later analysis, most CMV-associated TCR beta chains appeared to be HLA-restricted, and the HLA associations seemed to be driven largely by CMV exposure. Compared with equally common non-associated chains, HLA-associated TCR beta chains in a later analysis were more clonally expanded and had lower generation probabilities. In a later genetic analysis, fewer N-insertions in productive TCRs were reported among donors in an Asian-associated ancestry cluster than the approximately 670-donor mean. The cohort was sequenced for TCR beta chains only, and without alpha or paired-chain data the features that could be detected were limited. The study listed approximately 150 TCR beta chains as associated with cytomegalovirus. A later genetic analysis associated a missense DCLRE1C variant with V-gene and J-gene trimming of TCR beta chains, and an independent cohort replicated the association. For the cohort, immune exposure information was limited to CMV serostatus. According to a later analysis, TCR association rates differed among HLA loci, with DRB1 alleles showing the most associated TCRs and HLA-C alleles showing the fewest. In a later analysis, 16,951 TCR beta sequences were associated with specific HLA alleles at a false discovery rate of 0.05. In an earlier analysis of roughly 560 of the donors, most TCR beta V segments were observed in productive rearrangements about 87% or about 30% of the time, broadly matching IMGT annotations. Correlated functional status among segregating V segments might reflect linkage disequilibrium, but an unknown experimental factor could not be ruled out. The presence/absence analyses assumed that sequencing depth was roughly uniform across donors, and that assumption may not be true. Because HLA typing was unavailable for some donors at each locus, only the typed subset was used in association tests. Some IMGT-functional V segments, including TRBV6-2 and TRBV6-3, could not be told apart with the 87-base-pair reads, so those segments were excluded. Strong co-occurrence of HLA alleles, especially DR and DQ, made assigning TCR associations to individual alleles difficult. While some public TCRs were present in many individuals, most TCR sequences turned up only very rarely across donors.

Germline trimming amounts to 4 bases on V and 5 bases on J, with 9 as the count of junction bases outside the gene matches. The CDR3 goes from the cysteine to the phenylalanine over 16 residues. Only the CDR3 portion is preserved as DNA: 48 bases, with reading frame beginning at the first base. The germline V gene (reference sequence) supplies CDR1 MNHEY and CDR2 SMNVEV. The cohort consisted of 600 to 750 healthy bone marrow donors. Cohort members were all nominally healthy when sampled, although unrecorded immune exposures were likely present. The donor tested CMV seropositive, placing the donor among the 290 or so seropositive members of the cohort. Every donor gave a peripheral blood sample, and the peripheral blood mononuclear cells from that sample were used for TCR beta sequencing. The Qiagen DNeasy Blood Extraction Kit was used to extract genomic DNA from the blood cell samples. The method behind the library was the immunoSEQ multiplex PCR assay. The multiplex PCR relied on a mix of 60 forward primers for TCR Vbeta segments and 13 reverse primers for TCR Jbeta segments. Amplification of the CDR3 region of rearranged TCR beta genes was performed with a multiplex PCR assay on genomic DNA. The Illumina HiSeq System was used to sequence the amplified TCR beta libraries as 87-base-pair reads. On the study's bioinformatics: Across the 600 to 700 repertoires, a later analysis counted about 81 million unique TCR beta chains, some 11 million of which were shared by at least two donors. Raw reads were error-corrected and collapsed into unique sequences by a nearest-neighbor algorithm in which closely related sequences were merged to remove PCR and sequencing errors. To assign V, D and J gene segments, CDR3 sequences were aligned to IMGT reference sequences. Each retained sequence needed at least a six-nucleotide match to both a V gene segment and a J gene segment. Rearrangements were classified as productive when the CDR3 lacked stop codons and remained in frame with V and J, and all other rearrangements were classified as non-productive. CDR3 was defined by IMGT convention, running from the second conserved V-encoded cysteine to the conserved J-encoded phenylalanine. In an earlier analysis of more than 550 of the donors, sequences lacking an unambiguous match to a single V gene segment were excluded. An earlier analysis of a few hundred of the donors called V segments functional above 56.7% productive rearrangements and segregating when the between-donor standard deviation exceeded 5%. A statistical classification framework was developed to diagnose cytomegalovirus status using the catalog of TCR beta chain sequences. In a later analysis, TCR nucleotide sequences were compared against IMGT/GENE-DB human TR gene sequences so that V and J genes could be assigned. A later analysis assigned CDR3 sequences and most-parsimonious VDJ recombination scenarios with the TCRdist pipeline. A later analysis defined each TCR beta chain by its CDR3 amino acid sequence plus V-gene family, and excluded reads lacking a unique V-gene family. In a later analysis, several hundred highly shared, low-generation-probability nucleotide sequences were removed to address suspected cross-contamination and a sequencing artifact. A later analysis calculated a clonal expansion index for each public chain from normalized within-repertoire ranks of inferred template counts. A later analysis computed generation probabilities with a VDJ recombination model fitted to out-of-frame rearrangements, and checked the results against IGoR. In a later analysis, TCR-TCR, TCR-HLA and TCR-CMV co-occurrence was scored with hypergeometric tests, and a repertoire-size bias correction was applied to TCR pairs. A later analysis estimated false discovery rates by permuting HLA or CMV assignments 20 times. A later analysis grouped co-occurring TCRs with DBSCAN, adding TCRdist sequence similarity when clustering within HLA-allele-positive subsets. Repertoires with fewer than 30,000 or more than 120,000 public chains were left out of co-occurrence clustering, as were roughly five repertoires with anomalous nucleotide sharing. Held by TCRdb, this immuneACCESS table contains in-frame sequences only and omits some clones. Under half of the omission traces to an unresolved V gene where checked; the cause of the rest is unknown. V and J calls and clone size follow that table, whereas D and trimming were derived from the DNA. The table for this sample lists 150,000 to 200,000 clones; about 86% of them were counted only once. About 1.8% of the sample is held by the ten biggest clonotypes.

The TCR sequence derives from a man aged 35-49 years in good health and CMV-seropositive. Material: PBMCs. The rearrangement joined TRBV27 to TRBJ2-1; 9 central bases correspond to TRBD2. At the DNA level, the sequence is TGTGCCAGCAGTTCCGAGACGGGACTAGCCAACAATGAGCAGTTCTTC. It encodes CASSSETGLANNEQFF.